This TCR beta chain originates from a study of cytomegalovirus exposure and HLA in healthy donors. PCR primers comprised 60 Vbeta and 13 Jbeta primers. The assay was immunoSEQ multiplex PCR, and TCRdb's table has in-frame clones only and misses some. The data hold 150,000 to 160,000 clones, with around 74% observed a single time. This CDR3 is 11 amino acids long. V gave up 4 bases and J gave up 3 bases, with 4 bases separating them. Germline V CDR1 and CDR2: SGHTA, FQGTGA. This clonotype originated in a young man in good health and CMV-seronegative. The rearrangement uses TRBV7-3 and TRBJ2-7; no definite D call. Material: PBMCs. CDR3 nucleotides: TGTGCCAGCAGCTCCCGCTACGAGCAGTACTTC. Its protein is CASSSRYEQYF.